This T cell receptor (beta chain) was captured by sequencing in a study of blood T cells in healthy people across ages. A second roughly 6 to 11 cycle PCR used barcoded and J-beta primers. Using its own MiXCR run on the 5' RACE reads, TCRdb lists one record per CDR3 protein. The data show 1.5 million to 1.8 million distinct CDR3 sequences, with about 42% seen just once and over 3.5% held by the top ten. The CDR3 runs 16 residues. V was clipped by 1 base and J by 0 bases, with 9 bases between them. Germline CDR1 and CDR2: LGHNA and YSLEER. The source material was blood. The genes are TRBV4-3 and TRBJ1-4; D is unclear. The receptor comes from a woman younger than 30 in good health. CDR3 coding DNA: TGCGCCAGCAGCCAAGCGCGGGCGTCAACTAATGAAAAACTGTTTTTT. Amino acid sequence: CASSQARASTNEKLFF.